This T cell receptor (beta chain) derives from a study of graft-versus-host responses after intestinal transplantation. The study's findings and limits: Early after transplant, HvG declines were associated with peak levels of circulating GvH clones.

This clone was observed a single time. Antigen: not known. This CDR3 region has 12 residues. Unmatched junction bases numbered 6, after V lost 6 bases and J lost 5 bases. CDR1 and CDR2 from the germline V gene are SQVTM and ANQGSEA. Assay: immunoSEQ multiplex PCR; the TCRdb copy retains only in-frame clones and omits some. Of some 110,000 clones listed, roughly 93% are singletons. This chain links TRBV29-1 with TRBJ2-7; 8 nucleotides match TRBD1. This receptor was obtained from a human donor who was the organ donor for an intestinal transplant. The starting material was unstimulated CD8+ T cells sorted from spleen or lymph node cells, obtained before transplant. The CDR3 reads CSVEQGDHEQYF. Here the CDR3 DNA reads TGCAGCGTCGAACAGGGGGATCACGAGCAGTACTTC.